Below are 4 T cell receptor beta chains sequenced from a single sample in a study of post-analysis software for immune sequencing data. Study-level findings and limits: There were roughly 5 TRBV segments more frequent in patients than controls, and TRBV5-6, TRBV5-1 and TRBV20-1 were among them.

Carried by the TCR beta cDNA libraries were unique molecular identifiers. TCRdb passed the PCR reads through MiXCR, listing each CDR3 protein once. The repertoire holds 400,000 to 500,000 distinct CDR3 sequences, over 30% seen once, with around 8% in the top ten. No cognate antigen is known for these TCRs. Sequencing used blood. The receptors stem from a girl aged 2 to 10 with multiple sclerosis.

This clonotype came up a few times. The chain employs TRBV4-2 and TRBJ2-5; 9 bases agree with TRBD2. Germline V CDR1 and CDR2: LGHNA, YNFKEQ. Trimming at V came to 0 bases and at J to 2 bases, leaving 7 bases not matched to a gene. The CDR3 sequence is 17 residues long. CDR3 amino acids: CASSQETGLAGQETQYF. The CDR3 DNA follows: TGTGCCAGCAGCCAAGAGACGGGACTAGCTGGGCAAGAGACCCAGTACTTC.

The genes are TRBV29-1 and TRBJ1-1; D unresolved. The germline gives CDR1 SQVTM, CDR2 ANQGSEA. V was trimmed by 6 bases and J by 3 bases, leaving 11 bases between them. This CDR3 contains 12 residues. This CDR3 reads CSVYAWDTEAFF. The CDR3 bases are TGCAGCGTGTACGCCTGGGACACTGAAGCTTTCTTT.

This clonotype was detected a few times. CDR3 in amino acids: CSVRAGNDYGYTF. In nucleotides, the CDR3 is TGCAGCGTTAGGGCAGGGAATGACTATGGCTACACCTTC. The gene calls are TRBV29-1 and TRBJ1-2; maybe TRBD1 (5 bases). This CDR3 is built from 13 residues. V shed 5 bases and J shed 3 bases, with 13 bases lying between them. Germline V gives CDR1 SQVTM, CDR2 ANQGSEA.

V usage is TRBV6-2 or TRBV6-3 and J usage is TRBJ2-7, with 10 bases that match TRBD2. The CDR3 length is 15 residues. V was clipped by 2 bases and J by 4 bases; unmatched bases: 5. From germline, CDR1 is MNHEY and CDR2 SVGEGT. The CDR3 sequence is CASSYQASGRYEQYF. The CDR3 DNA sequence: TGTGCCAGCAGTTACCAAGCTAGCGGGAGATACGAGCAGTACTTC.